Each of the 32 T cell receptor beta chains below was sequenced from the same sample in a study of cytomegalovirus exposure and HLA in healthy donors (dated by TCRdb to about 2017). The library was built by means of the immunoSEQ multiplex PCR assay. A mixture of 60 forward primers for TCR Vbeta segments and 13 reverse primers for TCR Jbeta segments was used in the multiplex PCR. Drawn from immuneACCESS, this table holds only the in-frame rearrangements with V and J called that TCRdb kept. Clones are partly lost; checked studies trace under half to an unresolved V gene and leave the rest unexplained. The sample table shows 45,000 to 65,000 clones, and about two thirds are seen once. The top ten clones comprise around a fifth of the sample. Sequenced: PBMCs. The receptors come from a woman aged 50 to 60 in good health and CMV-seropositive.

This chain joins TRBV29-1 and TRBJ2-3, with D perhaps TRBD2 (6 bases). This CDR3 contains 15 residues. Trimming removed 0 bases from V and 4 bases from J, with 14 bases in between. The germline V gene has CDR1 SQVTM and CDR2 ANQGSEA. In DNA form, the CDR3 reads TGCAGCGTTGAAGATCTTGGGAGGTGGTCAGATACGCAGTATTTT. Residues: CSVEDLGRWSDTQYF.

The J gene is TRBJ2-1, the V gene TRBV29-1; no clear D. The CDR3 is 14 residues long. Germline values: CDR1 SQVTM, CDR2 ANQGSEA. Trimming cost V 4 bases and J 6 bases, with 16 bases left between them. The chain's CDR3 is CSVVFLMRPNEQFF. CDR3 in DNA: TGCAGCGTTGTCTTTCTAATGCGTCCCAATGAGCAGTTCTTC.

The CDR3 region is CASKTSDRGNEKLFF. The CDR3 DNA is TGTGCCAGCAAAACCTCGGACAGAGGTAATGAAAAACTGTTTTTT. The V and J genes are TRBV4-2 and TRBJ1-4, with D tentatively TRBD1 (6 bases). This CDR3 is built from 15 residues. The V gene's germline CDR1 is LGHNA and CDR2 YNFKEQ. Deletions cut 7 bases from V and 4 bases from J, with 16 bases between.

This chain connects TRBV5-1 to TRBJ1-1; D possibly corresponds to TRBD1 (6 bases). Trimming removed 4 bases at V and 1 base at J, with 17 bases between. Germline loops: CDR1 SGHRS, CDR2 YFSETQ. CDR3 length: 16 amino acids. This CDR3 reads CASSLSTTGPNTEAFF. In DNA, the CDR3 is TGCGCCAGCAGCCTCTCGACGACAGGCCCGAACACTGAAGCTTTCTTT. Supplemented by reference TRBV5-1 and TRBJ1-1, the full variable domain reads KAGVTQTPRYLIKTRGQQVTLSCSPISGHRSVSWYQQTPGQGLQFLFEYFSETQRNKGNFPGRFSGRQFSNSRSEMNVSTLELGDSALYLCASSLSTTGPNTEAFFGQGTRLTVV.

The rearrangement uses TRBV19 and TRBJ1-6; no firm D call. The CDR3 totals 16 residues. V was cut by 1 base and J by 7 bases, with 14 bases left in between. CDR1 and CDR2 (germline): LNHDA, SQIVND (reference sequence). The CDR3 loop reads CASSIVKGRRNSPLHF. The DNA of the CDR3 is TGTGCCAGTAGTATAGTTAAGGGCAGGAGGAATTCACCCCTCCACTTT.

The V call is TRBV11-2, the J call TRBJ2-7; 7 nucleotides match TRBD1. The CDR3 totals 15 residues. Looked up from germline, CDR1 is SGHAT and CDR2 is FQNNGV. V dropped 1 base and J dropped 2; count of bases not matched to a gene: 5. Here the CDR3 reads CASSLVGTEAYEQYF. In DNA, the CDR3 is TGTGCCAGCAGCTTAGTTGGGACAGAAGCCTACGAGCAGTACTTC.

This clone has a handful of counts. The chain employs TRBV6-5 and TRBJ1-3; tentative D call: TRBD1 (6 bases). This CDR3 is built from 13 residues. CDR1 and CDR2 from the germline V gene are MNHEY and SVGAGI. V was trimmed by 11 bases and J by 1 base, leaving 12 bases between them. The CDR3 sequence is CAVRGFSGNTIYF. Written as DNA, the CDR3 is TGTGCCGTAAGGGGGTTTTCTGGAAACACCATATATTTT.

The V gene is TRBV19, the J gene TRBJ1-2; D may be TRBD1 (6 bases). V was trimmed by 5 bases and J by 13 bases, leaving 17 bases between them. The CDR3 covers 12 residues. Germline V gives CDR1 LNHDA, CDR2 SQIVND (reference sequence). CDR3 nucleotide sequence: TGTGCCAGTAGTGCAACAACAGGGCTCACCACCTTC. It yields the protein CASSATTGLTTF.

The V and J genes are TRBV7-9 and TRBJ2-5; 9 nucleotides match TRBD2. Trimming cost V 5 bases and J 2 bases; bases outside gene matches: 3. Germline V gene data show CDR1 as SEHNR and CDR2 as FQNEAQ (reference sequence). The CDR3 is 14 residues long. The CDR3 DNA reads TGTGCCAGCAGCCGAGCGGGGGGTCAAGAGACCCAGTACTTC. Protein sequence: CASSRAGGQETQYF.

The V gene is TRBV5-1, the J gene TRBJ2-5, with D unresolved. The J call may be incorrect, as the DNA end agrees better with TRBJ2-7. This CDR3 contains 12 residues. Germline CDR1 SGHRS, CDR2 YFSETQ. The CDR3 here is CASRQDSYEQYF. The CDR3 nucleotides read TGCGCCAGCAGGCAAGACTCCTACGAGCAGTACTTC.

The chain employs TRBV5-6 and TRBJ2-1, with 7 bases aligning to TRBD2. The germline V gene encodes CDR1 SGHDT and CDR2 YYEEEE. The CDR3 sequence is 15 residues long. Trimming took 5 bases from V and 7 from J; bases not matched to a gene: 12. DNA of the CDR3: TGTGCCAGCAGTTACCCTGGGGGGGTAAATAATGAGCAGTTCTTC. This sequence encodes CASSYPGGVNNEQFF.

This clone was observed a single time. The chain couples TRBV30 to TRBJ2-7, with TRBD1 identical over 11 bases. The germline V gene encodes CDR1 GTSNPN and CDR2 SVGIG (reference sequence). CDR3 length: 14 residues. V trimming: 5 bases; J trimming: 4 bases; junction bases outside the gene matches: 7. CDR3 sequence (DNA): TGTGCCTGGGTGGGACAGGGGGATCATTACGAGCAGTACTTC. Translated, it gives CAWVGQGDHYEQYF.

The chain recombines TRBV19 with TRBJ2-2; 10 positions agree with TRBD2. CDR1 and CDR2 from the germline V gene are LNHDA and SQIVND (reference sequence). This CDR3 is built from 17 residues. V gave up 9 bases and J gave up 2 bases; unmatched junction bases: 12. The chain's CDR3 is CASFSPRTSGNTGELFF. CDR3 nucleotide sequence: TGTGCCAGCTTCTCCCCTCGGACTAGCGGTAACACCGGGGAGCTGTTTTTT.

This clone has a handful of counts. V and J are TRBV4-3 and TRBJ2-1; 8 nucleotides match TRBD1. V dropped 2 bases and J dropped 7; count of bases not matched to a gene: 4. CDR1 LGHNA and CDR2 YSLEER come from the germline V gene. This CDR3 has 14 amino acids. The CDR3 sequence: CASSQYRGRNEQFF. CDR3 DNA: TGCGCCAGCAGCCAATACAGGGGGAGGAATGAGCAGTTCTTC.

The J gene is TRBJ1-6, the V gene TRBV7-9; D uncertain. The germline gives CDR1 SEHNR, CDR2 FQNEAQ (reference sequence). Trimming took off 5 bases at V and 8 bases at J, with 7 bases between the two ends. The CDR3 extends over 12 amino acids. The chain's CDR3 is CASSPDYSPLHF. CDR3 coding DNA: TGTGCCAGCAGCCCCGACTATTCACCCCTCCACTTT.

The V and J genes are TRBV5-5 and TRBJ1-5; 7 bases agree with TRBD1. Germline V lookup: CDR1 SGHKS, CDR2 YYEKEE (reference sequence). This CDR3 is 14 amino acids long. The junction had 6 bases not matched to a gene; V was cut back by 3 bases and J by 6 bases. The DNA for the CDR3 is TGTGCCAGCAGCTCGCGACAGGGCGGTCAGCCCCAGCATTTT. This codes for CASSSRQGGQPQHF.

The chain uses TRBV7-3 and TRBJ1-1; D is undetermined. V dropped 8 bases and J dropped 2 bases, with 15 bases sitting between them. Germline V gives CDR1 SGHTA, CDR2 FQGTGA. CDR3 length: 14 amino acids. The CDR3 region is CASSLGRINTEAFF. CDR3 DNA sequence: TGTGCCAGCTCTTTGGGCAGAATTAACACTGAAGCTTTCTTT.

This clone was seen only a few times. CDR3 protein: CASSLIDRESGYTF. The DNA of the CDR3 is TGTGCCAGCAGCTTGATCGACAGGGAAAGCGGCTACACCTTC. The chain joins TRBV5-4 to TRBJ1-2; 7 nucleotides align to TRBD1. This CDR3 comprises 14 residues. The germline V gene has CDR1 SGHNT and CDR2 YYREEE (reference sequence). J gave up 8 bases and V 1 base, and 8 bases lay outside the gene matches.

The V and J genes are TRBV30 and TRBJ1-2; 7 bases are a match to TRBD1. CDR1 GTSNPN and CDR2 SVGIG come from the germline V gene (reference sequence). This CDR3 is 17 amino acids long. Germline trimming cut 0 bases from V and 7 bases from J; bases unmatched to any gene: 17. The CDR3 region has the DNA TGTGCCTGGAGTGTACTGCGATCAGGGACAGCTCGATCTGGCTACACCTTC. This sequence encodes CAWSVLRSGTARSGYTF.

The J gene is TRBJ1-2, the V gene TRBV4-1, with 7 bases matching TRBD1. From germline, CDR1 is MGHRA and CDR2 YSYEKL. The length of the CDR3 is 13 residues. After removal of 2 bases from V and 6 bases from J, the junction contained 3 bases not matched to a gene. The DNA of the CDR3 is TGCGCCAGCAGCCAAAGGGGGCAGAATGGCTACACCTTC. Protein sequence: CASSQRGQNGYTF.

V gene TRBV6-5 combines with J gene TRBJ2-5; 12 bases map to TRBD2. CDR1 and CDR2 from the germline V gene are MNHEY and SVGAGI. The V segment lost 5 bases and the J segment 4 bases; nucleotides outside the gene matches: 2. The CDR3 sequence is 14 residues long. CDR3 protein: CASSGLAGLETQYF. Written as DNA, the CDR3 is TGTGCCAGCAGTGGACTAGCGGGGTTAGAGACCCAGTACTTC.

The chain combines TRBV2 with TRBJ2-7, with 10 bases fitting TRBD1. The CDR3 length is 16 residues. From germline, CDR1 is SNHLY and CDR2 FYNNEI. With V trimmed by 1 base and J by 7 bases, 10 bases remained unmatched. Here the CDR3 DNA reads TGTGCCAGCAGTGAAGGACAGGGGGCTACGTCTCGGGAGCAGTACTTC. Its translation is CASSEGQGATSREQYF.

V and J are TRBV21-1 and TRBJ2-5; the table names TRBD1, a call not compared with the DNA. TRBV21-1 corresponds to a pseudogene. This CDR3 has 16 amino acids. CDR3 coding DNA: TGTGCCAGCAGCAAAGCAGGGGTCTACAACCAAGAGACCCAGTACTTC. Translation: CASSKAGVYNQETQYF.

This clone has a single count. The chain joins TRBV2 to TRBJ2-1; no firm D call. The V end lost 3 bases, the J end lost 10 bases, and 10 bases lay between the germline ends. The CDR3 is 12 amino acids. Germline CDR1 is SNHLY and CDR2 is FYNNEI. Here the CDR3 DNA reads TGTGCCAGCAGTGACATACAGCCCGAGCAGTTCTTC. It translates to CASSDIQPEQFF.

The chain joins TRBV23-1 to TRBJ2-7; 10 nucleotides agree with TRBD2. TRBV23-1 is placed among ORFs of uncertain function. The CDR3 runs 19 residues. J was trimmed by 4 bases and V by 4 bases; bases with no gene match: 19. The CDR3 coding sequence is TGCGCCAGCAGTCTCAGGGTAGGGGATAGCGGGAGGAAGCCGTACGAGCAGTACTTC. Amino acid sequence: CASSLRVGDSGRKPYEQYF.

The chain uses TRBV7-2 and TRBJ2-5, with D possibly TRBD2 on 6 matching bases. This CDR3 has 16 residues. V was trimmed by 4 bases and J by 7 bases, leaving 22 bases between them. Germline V gene lookup returns CDR1 SGHTA and CDR2 FQGNSA. CDR3 bases: TGTGCCAGCAGCTCCCCCCGGGACTCCAAAACGGGGACCCAGTACTTC. It encodes CASSSPRDSKTGTQYF.

This chain links TRBV2 with TRBJ2-1, with 11 positions matching TRBD2. V lost 3 bases to trimming and J lost 6 bases; unmatched junction nucleotides: 7. The CDR3 spans 16 residues. The germline gives CDR1 SNHLY, CDR2 FYNNEI. The CDR3 here is CASSEFETSGTNEQFF. The CDR3, as DNA: TGTGCCAGCAGTGAGTTTGAGACTAGCGGGACCAATGAGCAGTTCTTC.

V and J are TRBV7-3 and TRBJ2-1; TRBD1 might be the D (7 bases). Per germline, CDR1 SGHTA and CDR2 FQGTGA. The length of the CDR3 is 16 residues. Trimming stripped 5 bases from V and 2 bases from J, with 16 bases between. The CDR3 sequence: CASSQGGIGAYNEQFF. CDR3 sequence (DNA): TGTGCCAGCAGCCAGGGGGGTATCGGGGCCTACAATGAGCAGTTCTTC.

The genes are TRBV7-2 and TRBJ1-5, with 7 bases lining up with TRBD1. From germline, CDR1 is SGHTA and CDR2 FQGNSA. The CDR3 contains 14 residues. V was pared by 5 bases and J by 6 bases, with 7 bases of the junction left unmatched. The CDR3 region is CASSLTGDGQPQHF. The CDR3 DNA sequence: TGTGCCAGCAGCCTAACAGGGGACGGTCAGCCCCAGCATTTT.

The gene calls are TRBV18 and TRBJ2-7; D possibly corresponds to TRBD1 (5 bases). Germline V gene data show CDR1 as KGHSH and CDR2 as LQKENI. CDR3 length: 13 amino acids. Trimming removed 2 bases at V and 5 bases at J, with 10 bases between. CDR3 in DNA: TGTGCCAGCTCACCATTAGGGGTGAACGAGCAGTACTTC. Residues: CASSPLGVNEQYF.

V gene TRBV4-3 combines with J gene TRBJ2-7; no definite D call. V lost 3 bases and J 3 bases, leaving 9 bases between the germline ends. This CDR3 is built from 13 residues. CDR1 is LGHNA, CDR2 YSLEER, per germline. The CDR3: CASSHRTGYEQYF. The CDR3 bases are TGCGCCAGCAGCCATCGAACCGGCTACGAGCAGTACTTC.

The J gene is TRBJ1-2, the V gene TRBV7-9; D call uncertain. The CDR3 length is 13 residues. Per germline, CDR1 SEHNR and CDR2 FQNEAQ (reference sequence). Trimming shortened V by 3 bases and J by 5 bases, and 10 bases separated the two germline ends. CDR3 sequence (DNA): TGTGCCAGCAGCTTTGAAGCCTATTATGGCTACACCTTC. Translated: CASSFEAYYGYTF.